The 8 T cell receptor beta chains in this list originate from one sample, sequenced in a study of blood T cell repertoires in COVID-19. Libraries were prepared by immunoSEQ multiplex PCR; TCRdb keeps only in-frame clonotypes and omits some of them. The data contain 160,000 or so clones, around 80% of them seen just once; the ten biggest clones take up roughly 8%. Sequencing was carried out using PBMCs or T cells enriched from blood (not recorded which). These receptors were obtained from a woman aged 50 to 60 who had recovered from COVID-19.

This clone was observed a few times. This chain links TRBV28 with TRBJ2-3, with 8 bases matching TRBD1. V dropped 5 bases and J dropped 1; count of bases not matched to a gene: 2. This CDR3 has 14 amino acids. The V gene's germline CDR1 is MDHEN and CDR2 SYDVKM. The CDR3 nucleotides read TGTGCCAGCAGTCTACAGGGGGGCACAGATACGCAGTATTTT. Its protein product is CASSLQGGTDTQYF.

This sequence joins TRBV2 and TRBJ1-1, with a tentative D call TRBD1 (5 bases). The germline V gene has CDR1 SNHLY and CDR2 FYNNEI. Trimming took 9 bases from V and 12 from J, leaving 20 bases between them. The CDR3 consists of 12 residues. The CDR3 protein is CARGRDSYSTFF. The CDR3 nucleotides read TGTGCCAGGGGCCGGGACTCCTATTCGACTTTCTTT.

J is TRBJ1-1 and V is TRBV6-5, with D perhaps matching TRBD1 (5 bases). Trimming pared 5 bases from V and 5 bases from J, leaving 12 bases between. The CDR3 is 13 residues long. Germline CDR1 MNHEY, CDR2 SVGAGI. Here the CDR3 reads CASSPRGETEAFF. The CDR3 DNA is TGTGCCAGCAGTCCACGGGGGGAGACTGAAGCTTTCTTT.

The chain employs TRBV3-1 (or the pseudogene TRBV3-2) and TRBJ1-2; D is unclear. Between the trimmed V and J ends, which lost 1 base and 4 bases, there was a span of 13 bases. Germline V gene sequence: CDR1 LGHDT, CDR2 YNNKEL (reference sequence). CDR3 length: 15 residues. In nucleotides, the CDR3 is TGTGCCAGCAGCCAAGGCCTGAGGAACATCTATGGCTACACCTTC. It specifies CASSQGLRNIYGYTF.

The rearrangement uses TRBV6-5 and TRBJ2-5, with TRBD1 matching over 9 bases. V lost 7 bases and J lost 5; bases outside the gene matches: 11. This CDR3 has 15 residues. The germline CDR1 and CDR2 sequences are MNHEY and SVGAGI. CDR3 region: CASMYNRGRVETQYF. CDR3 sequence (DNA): TGTGCCAGCATGTATAACAGGGGGCGCGTTGAGACCCAGTACTTC.

The CDR3 is CATSRGPDTEAFF. DNA of the CDR3: TGTGCCACCAGCAGAGGTCCAGACACTGAAGCTTTCTTT. The rearrangement joins TRBV15 to TRBJ1-1; D is unclear. V lost 1 base to trimming and J lost 3 bases, with 6 bases between them. The germline gives CDR1 LNHNV, CDR2 YYDKDF (reference sequence). The CDR3 contains 13 residues.

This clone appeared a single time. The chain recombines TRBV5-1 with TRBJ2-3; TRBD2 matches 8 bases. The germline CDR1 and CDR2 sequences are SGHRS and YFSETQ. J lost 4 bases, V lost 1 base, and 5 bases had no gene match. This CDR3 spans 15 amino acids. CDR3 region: CASSLPSGSSDTQYF. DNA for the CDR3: TGCGCCAGCAGCTTGCCTAGCGGGTCCTCAGATACGCAGTATTTT.

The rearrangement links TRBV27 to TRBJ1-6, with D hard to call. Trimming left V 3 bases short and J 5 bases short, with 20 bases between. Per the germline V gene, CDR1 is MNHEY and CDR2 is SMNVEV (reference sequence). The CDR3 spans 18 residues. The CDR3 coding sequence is TGTGCCAGCAGTTTCGTGGTGGTCCGTGGCGGGGATAATTCACCCCTCCACTTT. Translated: CASSFVVVRGGDNSPLHF.